This TCR beta chain was recovered during a study of neurological immune-mediated disorders. In germline, CDR1 is LNHDA, CDR2 SQIVND (reference sequence). The CDR3 spans 13 residues. V dropped 5 bases and J dropped 6 bases, with 13 bases sitting between them. By 5'RACE with 10-nucleotide random UMIs, the cDNA was made. MiXCR, applied by TCRdb to the 5' RACE reads, yields one record per CDR3 protein. Found here are about 29,000 distinct CDR3 sequences, about 12% of them singletons; the top ten hold approximately 6%. Study-wide findings and caveats: The absence of shared CDR3 amino acid sequences among expanded clones across subjects suggests private repertoires in all groups.

In this sample, this clonotype turned up many times. Antigen unknown. The unsorted libraries originated from 2 million PBMCs that had been stored at -80 C. Material for sequencing was PBMCs. The chain recombines TRBV19 with TRBJ1-1; D remains unclear. The receptor was derived from a woman aged 55-70 years in good health. In DNA form, the CDR3 reads TGTGCCAGTAGTGCCCGACTAAGTTCTGAAGCTTTCTTT. Its translation: CASSARLSSEAFF.